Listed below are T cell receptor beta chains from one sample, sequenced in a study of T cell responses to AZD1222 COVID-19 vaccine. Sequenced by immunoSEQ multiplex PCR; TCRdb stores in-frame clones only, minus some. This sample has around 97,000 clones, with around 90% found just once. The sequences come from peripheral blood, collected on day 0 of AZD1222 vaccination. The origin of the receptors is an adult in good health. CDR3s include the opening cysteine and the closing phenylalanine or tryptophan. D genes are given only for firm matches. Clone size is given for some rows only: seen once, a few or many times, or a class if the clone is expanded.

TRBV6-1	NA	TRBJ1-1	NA	TGTGCCAGCACTGAAGGGGTCAGGGGCATCACTGAAGCTTTCTTT	CASTEGVRGITEAFF
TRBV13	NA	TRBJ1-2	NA	TGTGCCAGCAGCTTAGGGGCCCGCTCCAGGGGAGGCTACACCTTC	CASSLGARSRGGYTF
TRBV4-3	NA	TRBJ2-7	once	TGCGCCAGCAGTCCCGGGACAATCTACGAGCAGTACTTC	CASSPGTIYEQYF
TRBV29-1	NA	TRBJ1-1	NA	TGCAGCGTTGAAAGGAGGTCAGCTTTCTTT	CSVERRSAFF
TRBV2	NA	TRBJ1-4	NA	TGTGCCAGCAGGGCCCAGAGACAGGCAACTAATGAAAAACTGTTTTTT	CASRAQRQATNEKLFF
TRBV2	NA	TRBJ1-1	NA	TGTGCCAGCGTCTCCACAGGGATCACTGAAGCTTTCTTT	CASVSTGITEAFF
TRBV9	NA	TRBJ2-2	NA	TGTGCCAGCAGCCCCCCCGAGGGGGGCAGCACCGGGGAGCTGTTTTTT	CASSPPEGGSTGELFF
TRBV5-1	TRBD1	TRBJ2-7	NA	TGCGCCTCCAGCAGCGGAACAGGGGGCGCGGAATCCTACGAGCAGTACTTC	CASSSGTGGAESYEQYF
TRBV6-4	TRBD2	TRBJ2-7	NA	TGTGCCAGCAGTGAGACTAGCGGGAGGGCCAGGGTCTACGAGCAGTACTTC	CASSETSGRARVYEQYF
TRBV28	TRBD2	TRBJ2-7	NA	TGTGCCAGCAGGCCAGGTGAGGCGGCGGGAGGGAACACCTACGAGCAGTACTTC	CASRPGEAAGGNTYEQYF
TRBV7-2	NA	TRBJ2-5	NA	TGTGCCAGCACCGGAGGGCTACCCAAAGAGACCCAGTACTTC	CASTGGLPKETQYF
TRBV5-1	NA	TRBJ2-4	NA	TGCGCCAGCAGCTCCTCCACGGGGACAAACATTCAGTACTTC	CASSSSTGTNIQYF
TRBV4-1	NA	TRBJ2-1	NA	TGCGCCAGCAGCCAAGAGCCCCGGGCTGAGCAGTTCTTC	CASSQEPRAEQFF
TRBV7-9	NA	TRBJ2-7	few	TGTGCCAGCAGCTTAGCGGTCGAGCAGTACTTC	CASSLAVEQYF
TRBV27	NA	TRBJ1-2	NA	TGTGCCAGCAGTTTCCTCACAGGTATCGGTGGCTACACCTTC	CASSFLTGIGGYTF
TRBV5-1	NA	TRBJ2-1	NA	TGCGCCAGCAGCTTGGGAAATTCCGGCTACCATGAGCAGTTCTTC	CASSLGNSGYHEQFF
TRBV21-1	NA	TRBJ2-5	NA	TGTGCCAGCAGTGCACCCAACTTC	CASSAPNF
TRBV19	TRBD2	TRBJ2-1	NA	TGTGCCAGTAGTATCCCCCCCGGACTAGCGGGAGGGGCCCCCAATGAGCAGTTCTTC	CASSIPPGLAGGAPNEQFF
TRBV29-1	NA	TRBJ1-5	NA	TGCAGCGTTGGAGGGGGTGGCAATCAGCCCCAGCATTTT	CSVGGGGNQPQHF
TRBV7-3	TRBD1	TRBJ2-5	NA	TGTGCCAGCAGCTTAGGAACAGGGGGAGAGACCCAGTACTTC	CASSLGTGGETQYF
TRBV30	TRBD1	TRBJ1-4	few	TGTGCCTTGGACAGACAGGGACATAATGAAAAACTGTTTTTT	CALDRQGHNEKLFF
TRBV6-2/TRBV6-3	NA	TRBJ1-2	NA	TGTGCCAGCAGTCCAATTCCAGGGAAAACTAACTATGGCTACACCTTC	CASSPIPGKTNYGYTF
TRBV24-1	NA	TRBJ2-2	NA	TGTGCCACCAGTGGCAGGGCCACCGGGGAGCTGTTTTTT	CATSGRATGELFF
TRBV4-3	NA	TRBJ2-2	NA	TGCGCCAGCAGCCAAGATAACTGGACCGGGGAGCTGTTTTTT	CASSQDNWTGELFF
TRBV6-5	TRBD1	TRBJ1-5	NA	TGTGCCAGCAGATCCGGACAGGGGAGCAATCAGCCCCAGCATTTT	CASRSGQGSNQPQHF
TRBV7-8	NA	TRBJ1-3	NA	TGTGCCAGCAGCCCTAATTTAGGAAACACCATATATTTT	CASSPNLGNTIYF
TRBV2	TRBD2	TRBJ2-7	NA	TGTGCCAGCAGCACTAGCGGAACTTACGAGCAGTACTTC	CASSTSGTYEQYF
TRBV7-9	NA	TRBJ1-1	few	TGTGCCAGCAGCTCCCGACAGAATGAAGCTTTCTTT	CASSSRQNEAFF
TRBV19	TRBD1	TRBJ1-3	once	TGTGCCAGTAGTATCTTGCAGGGGGCTGGAAACACCATATATTTT	CASSILQGAGNTIYF
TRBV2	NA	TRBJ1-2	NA	TGTGCCAGCAGTGCGTCCGCGTATGGCTACACCTTC	CASSASAYGYTF
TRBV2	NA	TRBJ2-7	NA	TGTGCCAGCAGCAGCTCAAGGGGTGAGCAGTACTTC	CASSSSRGEQYF
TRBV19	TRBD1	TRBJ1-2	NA	TGTGCCAGTAGGCCCGGACAGGGCGTATCCTATGGCTACACCTTC	CASRPGQGVSYGYTF
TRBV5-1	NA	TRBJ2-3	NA	TGCGCCAGCAGCTTGAAGGCTAGCACAGATACGCAGTATTTT	CASSLKASTDTQYF
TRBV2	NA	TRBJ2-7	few	TGTGCCAGCAGTGAATTCGAGCAGTACTTC	CASSEFEQYF
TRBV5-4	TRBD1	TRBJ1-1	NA	TGTGCCAGCAGCTTGACAGGGGTCACTGAAGCTTTCTTT	CASSLTGVTEAFF
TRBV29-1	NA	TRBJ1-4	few	TGCAGCGTTGAAGAGGGAGGCGGAAACGAAAAACTGTTTTTT	CSVEEGGGNEKLFF
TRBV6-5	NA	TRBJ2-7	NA	TGTGCCAGCAGTTACGGGGGCCGCCCCTCCTACGAGCAGTACTTC	CASSYGGRPSYEQYF
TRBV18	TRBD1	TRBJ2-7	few	TGTGCCAGCTCACCCAGACAGGGCAACGAGCAGTACTTC	CASSPRQGNEQYF
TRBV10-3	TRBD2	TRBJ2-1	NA	TGTGCCATCAGTTCGGGACTAGCGGGGGGCTACAATGAGCAGTTCTTC	CAISSGLAGGYNEQFF